Below are 6 T cell receptor beta chains sequenced from a single sample in a study of cytomegalovirus exposure and HLA in healthy donors. Amplification used 60 Vbeta primers and 13 Jbeta primers. Assay: immunoSEQ multiplex PCR; the TCRdb copy retains only in-frame clones and omits some. This listing includes roughly 57,000 clones. The source material was PBMCs. The receptors come from a woman in her twenties or thirties in good health and CMV-seropositive.

The chain combines TRBV2 with TRBJ2-7; D might be TRBD1 (6 bases). Germline V gene sequence: CDR1 SNHLY, CDR2 FYNNEI. The length of the CDR3 is 15 residues. V was shortened by 6 bases and J by 1 base, with 16 bases between the two germline ends. In DNA, the CDR3 is TGTGCCAGCAGGTATTCCGGGACAAAATCCTACGAGCAGTACTTC. Protein sequence: CASRYSGTKSYEQYF. Full variable domain (missing parts from reference TRBV2 and TRBJ2-7): EPEVTQTPSHQVTQMGQEVILRCVPISNHLYFYWYRQILGQKVEFLVSFYNNEISEKSEIFDDQFSVERPDGSNFTLKIRSTKLEDSAMYFCASRYSGTKSYEQYFGPGTRLTVT.

This chain joins TRBV5-1 and TRBJ2-3; 9 bases line up with TRBD1. Germline V gene sequence: CDR1 SGHRS, CDR2 YFSETQ. The CDR3 extends over 15 amino acids. With 0 bases clipped from V and 6 bases from J, the junction kept 5 bases outside the gene matches. DNA for the CDR3: TGCGCCAGCAGCTTGGCCGGGACAGGGAGTGATACGCAGTATTTT. This gives the protein CASSLAGTGSDTQYF.

This chain joins TRBV5-1 and TRBJ2-3, with 8 bases identical to TRBD2. After removal of 4 bases from V and 1 base from J, the junction contained 8 bases not matched to a gene. The germline V gene encodes CDR1 SGHRS and CDR2 YFSETQ. The CDR3 covers 16 residues. This chain's CDR3 is CASSDTRRGGTDTQYF. CDR3 nucleotides: TGCGCCAGCAGCGATACTAGGCGGGGGGGCACAGATACGCAGTATTTT.

This chain uses TRBV4-1 with TRBJ2-3, with 13 nucleotides matching TRBD2. The germline CDR1 and CDR2 sequences are MGHRA and YSYEKL. This CDR3 is 16 amino acids long. Losses at the gene ends were 0 bases for V and 3 bases for J; bases not matched to a gene: 0. CDR3 in DNA: TGCGCCAGCAGCCAAGAGGGACTAGCGGGGACAGATACGCAGTATTTT. Its protein is CASSQEGLAGTDTQYF.

A note on this clone: A read error may produce the germline difference seen at one junction end. The rearrangement joins TRBV11-3 to TRBJ2-3; D ambiguous. The germline gives CDR1 SGHNT, CDR2 YENEEA. The CDR3 has 12 amino acids. CDR3 bases: TGTGCCAGCAGCTTAGGTCCAGATAAGCAGTATTTT. This translates into CASSLGPDKQYF. Filled out from reference TRBV11-3 and TRBJ2-3, the complete variable domain reads EAGVVQSPRYKIIEKKQPVAFWCNPISGHNTLYWYLQNLGQGPELLIRYENEEAVDDSQLPKDRFSAERLKGVDSTLKIQPAELGDSAVYLCASSLGPDKQYFGPGTRLTVL.

The chain has TRBV29-1 and TRBJ1-5, with 8 bases lining up with TRBD1. Germline V gene data show CDR1 as SQVTM and CDR2 as ANQGSEA. The CDR3 totals 20 residues. J lost 3 bases, V lost 5 bases, and 24 bases had no gene match. The CDR3 reads CSVLISSVLQGVLYNQPQHF. CDR3 DNA: TGCAGCGTTCTGATAAGTTCGGTTTTACAGGGGGTATTGTACAATCAGCCCCAGCATTTT. Drawing the rest from reference TRBV29-1 and TRBJ1-5, the complete variable domain is SAVISQKPSRDICQRGTSLTIQCQVDSQVTMMFWYRQQPGQSLTLIATANQGSEATYESGFVIDKFPISRPNLTFSTLTVSNMSPEDSSIYLCSVLISSVLQGVLYNQPQHFGDGTRLSIL.